The T cell receptor (beta chain) under discussion was sequenced for a study of blood T cell repertoires in COVID-19. About the research overall: Some COVID-19 samples were acute and others convalescent; all came from the United States, Italy and Spain. T cells, B-cell-depleted T cells, or PBMCs supplied cDNA or gDNA.

Seattle participants joined during active infection and were tracked over time. In the original analysis: Amplification of reference gene primers was used by the study to estimate nucleated cell counts. Data came from immunoSEQ multiplex PCR; TCRdb stores just in-frame clones and leaves some out. V, J and clone size are taken as reported in that table, and D and trimming were inferred from the DNA itself. The sample holds 20,000 to 30,000 clones, 75% to 90% seen once. The CDR3 is 14 amino acids. Trimming took 2 bases from V and 4 from J, leaving 12 bases between them. Germline lookup yields CDR1 SGHTA and CDR2 FQGNSA.

The gene calls are TRBV7-2 and TRBJ2-7, with D possibly matching TRBD1 (6 bases). The source is a woman aged 70 to 79 with COVID-19, enrolled during active disease. Sequences were obtained from peripheral blood. CDR3 protein: CASSLQGSTYEQYF. CDR3 DNA sequence: TGTGCCAGCAGCTTACAGGGGTCCACATACGAGCAGTACTTC.